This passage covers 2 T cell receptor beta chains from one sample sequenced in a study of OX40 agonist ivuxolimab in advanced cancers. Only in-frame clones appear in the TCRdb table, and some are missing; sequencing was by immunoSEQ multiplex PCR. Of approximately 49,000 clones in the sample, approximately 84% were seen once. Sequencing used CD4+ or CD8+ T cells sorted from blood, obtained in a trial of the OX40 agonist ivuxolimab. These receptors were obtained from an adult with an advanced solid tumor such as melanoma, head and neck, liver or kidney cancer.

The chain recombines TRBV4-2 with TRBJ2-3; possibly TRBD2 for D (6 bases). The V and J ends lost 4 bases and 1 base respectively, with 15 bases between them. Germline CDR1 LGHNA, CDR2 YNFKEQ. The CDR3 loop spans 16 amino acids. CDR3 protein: CASSRNGGTRTDTQYF. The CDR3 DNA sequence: TGTGCCAGCAGCCGCAATGGGGGGACCCGCACAGATACGCAGTATTTT.

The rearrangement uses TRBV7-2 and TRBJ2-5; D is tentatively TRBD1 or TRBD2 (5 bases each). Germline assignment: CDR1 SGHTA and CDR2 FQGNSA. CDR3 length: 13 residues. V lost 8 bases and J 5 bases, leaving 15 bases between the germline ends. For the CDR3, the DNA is TGTGCCAGCTCTCCGGGGCAAGGGGAGACCCAGTACTTC. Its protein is CASSPGQGETQYF.